The present T cell receptor (beta chain) was sequenced within a study of T cells expressing NK-cell markers. The TCR beta cDNA came from 5'RACE template switching with UMIs. With the 5' RACE reads reprocessed, TCRdb shows one record per CDR3 protein and no DNA. Recorded for this sample: under 500,000 distinct CDR3 sequences. This CDR3 spans 15 amino acids. This receptor was taken from a woman aged 18 to 69 in good health. The specimen was blood T cells: a sorted CD56 or NKG2C T cell subset, CD4+ or CD8+ T cells, or bulk PBMC T cells (not recorded which). The chain couples TRBV12-3 or TRBV12-4 to TRBJ1-1. The CDR3 reads CASSLKFGGGPEAFF.